This T cell receptor (beta chain) was sequenced in a study of T cells after posttransplantation cyclophosphamide. TCRdb's table, derived via immunoSEQ multiplex PCR, lists solely in-frame clones and lacks some. The sample lists about 7,600 clones; 65% to 90% were seen once. There are 16 residues in the CDR3. With V trimmed by 2 bases and J by 6 bases, 13 bases remained unmatched. CDR1 and CDR2 from the germline V gene are SGHRS and YFSETQ. Whole-study results and caveats: Blood and skin or GI T cell repertoires showed limited TRB overlap. Recipient CMV seropositivity and CMV reactivation strongly tracked TRB clonality. Donor CD8+ memory clones often dominated recipient blood repertoires at later times.

This clone was counted once. Its target is not known. Cyclophosphamide on days +3 and +4 followed busulfan-fludarabine conditioning and a marrow graft. V is TRBV5-1 and J is TRBJ1-1; 7 bases agree with TRBD1. The TCR was taken from a female patient in her thirties or forties who received an allogeneic stem cell transplant from a related donor, was CMV-positive, and had no GVHD. Some T cells may originate from the graft donor. The source was CD4+ T cells sorted from blood, collected 950 to 1,200 days after allogeneic stem cell transplant with posttransplant cyclophosphamide. In DNA, the CDR3 is TGCGCCAGCAGCTTTTCTACGACAGGGACGGGCGCTGAAGCTTTCTTT. Protein sequence: CASSFSTTGTGAEAFF.